The next 13 T cell receptor beta chains were all read from a single sample in a study of shared clonotypes between healthy human individuals. The data were produced by immunoSEQ multiplex PCR, yet TCRdb's version contains in-frame clones alone and is incomplete. The sample consists of about 2.4 million clones, approximately 93% of them appearing once. Sequencing used naive CD4+ T cells from PBMCs. Subset of the sample: CD45RA+ positively selected. The receptors here all came from a man between 18 and 29 years old in good health. Some clones in this sample may be carry-over from other donors' samples.

This clone showed up just a few times. The V and J genes are TRBV7-9 and TRBJ1-4, with a weak D call TRBD1 (6 bases). Per germline, CDR1 SEHNR and CDR2 FQNEAQ (reference sequence). The CDR3 contains 13 residues. V dropped 3 bases and J dropped 10 bases, with 12 bases sitting between them. As DNA, the CDR3 is TGTGCCAGCAGCTTCCGACAGGTGGGAAAACTGTTTTTT. Translating gives CASSFRQVGKLFF.

The chain uses TRBV6-1 and TRBJ1-2; 7 bases are shared with TRBD1. CDR3 size: 15 residues. In germline, CDR1 is MNHNS, CDR2 SASEGT. After removal of 6 bases from V and 8 bases from J, the junction contained 15 bases not matched to a gene. CDR3 protein: CASSAVLDRVDGYTF. CDR3 coding DNA: TGTGCCAGCAGCGCTGTCCTCGACAGGGTTGACGGCTACACCTTC.

The gene calls are TRBV27 and TRBJ2-7; TRBD1 aligns across 7 bases. With V trimmed by 6 bases and J by 3 bases, 8 bases remained unmatched. The CDR3 is 14 amino acids. The germline CDR1 and CDR2 sequences are MNHEY and SMNVEV (reference sequence). The CDR3 loop reads CASRRRGQSYEQYF. The CDR3 DNA reads TGTGCCAGCAGGCGAAGGGGGCAGAGCTACGAGCAGTACTTC.

The CDR3 loop reads CASRPRRAGYTF. The CDR3 region has the DNA TGTGCAAGTCGCCCCAGGAGGGCCGGCTACACCTTC. The chain joins TRBV12-2 to TRBJ1-2. TRBV12-2 counts as a pseudogene. CDR3 length: 12 residues.

The chain carries TRBV11-2 and TRBJ1-2, with TRBD1 matching 7 bases. Looked up from germline, CDR1 is SGHAT and CDR2 is FQNNGV. This CDR3 region has 15 residues. The junction had 8 bases not matched to a gene; V was cut back by 5 bases and J by 2 bases. The CDR3, as DNA: TGTGCCAGCAGCCCCCTGATGACAGGGAACTATGGCTACACCTTC. Protein sequence: CASSPLMTGNYGYTF.

The chain has TRBV5-1 and TRBJ2-1; 12 bases line up with TRBD2. The CDR3 length is 15 residues. Germline V gives CDR1 SGHRS, CDR2 YFSETQ. V trimming: 4 bases; J trimming: 10 bases; junction bases outside the gene matches: 9. The CDR3 DNA sequence: TGCGCCAGCAGCAAGGGACTAGCGGGTCCCGAGGAGCAGTTCTTC. Protein sequence: CASSKGLAGPEEQFF.

The V and J genes are TRBV18 and TRBJ2-6, with D maybe TRBD1 (5 bases). The CDR3 extends over 17 amino acids. V lost 3 bases and J 0 bases, leaving 12 bases between the germline ends. Germline assignment: CDR1 KGHSH and CDR2 LQKENI. DNA of the CDR3: TGTGCCAGCTCACCTGGCAGGGCTCCCTCTGGGGCCAACGTCCTGACTTTC. Protein product: CASSPGRAPSGANVLTF.

This sequence joins TRBV2 and TRBJ2-3; D not resolved. The CDR3 has 13 residues. V lost 6 bases to trimming and J lost 5 bases, with 12 bases between them. The germline gives CDR1 SNHLY, CDR2 FYNNEI. The CDR3 DNA sequence: TGTGCCAGCAGGAACACTATGGGAGATACGCAGTATTTT. Amino acid sequence: CASRNTMGDTQYF.

The rearrangement uses TRBV5-6 and TRBJ2-7; D uncertain. V dropped 0 bases and J dropped 6 bases, with 7 bases sitting between them. The germline V gene has CDR1 SGHDT and CDR2 YYEEEE. The CDR3 length is 12 residues. The CDR3 protein is CASSLGGVEQYF. As DNA, the CDR3 is TGTGCCAGCAGCTTGGGTGGGGTCGAGCAGTACTTC. The full variable domain, rest sourced from reference TRBV5-6 and TRBJ2-7, is DAGVTQSPTHLIKTRGQQVTLRCSPKSGHDTVSWYQQALGQGPQFIFQYYEEEERQRGNFPDRFSGHQFPNYSSELNVNALLLGDSALYLCASSLGGVEQYFGPGTRLTVT.

The chain links TRBV27 to TRBJ2-2; D remains ambiguous. Between the trimmed V and J ends, which lost 6 bases and 8 bases, there was a span of 19 bases. Germline loops: CDR1 MNHEY, CDR2 SMNVEV (reference sequence). The CDR3 extends over 15 amino acids. The CDR3 sequence: CASSYRPPGWGELFF. CDR3 bases: TGTGCCAGCAGCTACAGACCCCCGGGTTGGGGGGAGCTGTTTTTT.

The chain couples TRBV10-3 to TRBJ2-1; maybe TRBD1 (6 bases). Germline CDR1 and CDR2: ENHRY and SYGVKD. CDR3 length equals 15 residues. V was clipped by 4 bases and J by 3 bases, with 13 bases between them. CDR3 region: CAISALSRGYNEQFF. DNA of the CDR3: TGTGCCATCAGTGCTCTGAGCAGGGGCTACAATGAGCAGTTCTTC.

The chain recombines TRBV28 with TRBJ1-1, with no clear D. V was shortened by 3 bases and J by 1 base, with 15 bases between the two germline ends. Per the germline V gene, CDR1 is MDHEN and CDR2 is SYDVKM. The CDR3 covers 16 residues. The CDR3 DNA sequence: TGTGCCAGCAGTTTCCCCAGGAACATCTGGAACACTGAAGCTTTCTTT. Residues: CASSFPRNIWNTEAFF.

V and J are TRBV4-1 and TRBJ1-1; the D is unclear. V gave up 5 bases and J gave up 4 bases, with 11 bases separating them. This CDR3 contains 13 residues. Germline CDR1 MGHRA, CDR2 YSYEKL. As DNA, the CDR3 is TGCGCCAGCAGCTCCCCAGGTCTCACTGAAGCTTTCTTT. The encoded protein is CASSSPGLTEAFF.